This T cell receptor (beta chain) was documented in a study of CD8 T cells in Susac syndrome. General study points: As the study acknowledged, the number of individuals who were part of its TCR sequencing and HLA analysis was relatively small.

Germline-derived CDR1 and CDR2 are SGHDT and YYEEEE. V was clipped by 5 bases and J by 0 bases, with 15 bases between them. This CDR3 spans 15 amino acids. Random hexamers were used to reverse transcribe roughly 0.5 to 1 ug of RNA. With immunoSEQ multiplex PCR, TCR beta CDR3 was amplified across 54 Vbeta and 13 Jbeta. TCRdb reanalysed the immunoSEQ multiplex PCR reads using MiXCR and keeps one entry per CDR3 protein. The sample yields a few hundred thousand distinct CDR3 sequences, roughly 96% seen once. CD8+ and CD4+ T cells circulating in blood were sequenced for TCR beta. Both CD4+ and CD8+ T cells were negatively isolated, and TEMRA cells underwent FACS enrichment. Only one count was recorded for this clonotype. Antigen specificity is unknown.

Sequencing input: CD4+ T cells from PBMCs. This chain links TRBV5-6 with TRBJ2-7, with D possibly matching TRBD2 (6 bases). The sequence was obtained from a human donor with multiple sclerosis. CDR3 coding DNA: TGTGCCAGCAGTTTGTGGGGGGATTCCTCCTACGAGCAGTACTTC. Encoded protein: CASSLWGDSSYEQYF.